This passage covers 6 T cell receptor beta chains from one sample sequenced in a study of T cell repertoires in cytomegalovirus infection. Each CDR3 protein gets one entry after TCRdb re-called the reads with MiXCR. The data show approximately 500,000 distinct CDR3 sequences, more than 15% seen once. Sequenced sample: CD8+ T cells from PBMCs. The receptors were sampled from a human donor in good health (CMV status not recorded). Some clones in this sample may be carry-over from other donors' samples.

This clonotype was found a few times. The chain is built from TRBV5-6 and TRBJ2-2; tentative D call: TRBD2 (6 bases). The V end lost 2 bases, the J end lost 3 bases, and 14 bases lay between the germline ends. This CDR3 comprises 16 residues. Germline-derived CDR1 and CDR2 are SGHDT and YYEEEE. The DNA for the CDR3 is TGTGCCAGCAGCTTAGTGGTGCGGGGTTACACCGGGGAGCTGTTTTTT. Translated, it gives CASSLVVRGYTGELFF.

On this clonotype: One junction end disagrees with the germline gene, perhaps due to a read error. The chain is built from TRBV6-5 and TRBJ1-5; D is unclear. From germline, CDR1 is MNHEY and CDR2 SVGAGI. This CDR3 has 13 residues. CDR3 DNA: TGTGCCAGCAGTTACGGCGCCCATCAGCCCCAGGATTTT. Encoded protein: CASSYGAHQPQDF.

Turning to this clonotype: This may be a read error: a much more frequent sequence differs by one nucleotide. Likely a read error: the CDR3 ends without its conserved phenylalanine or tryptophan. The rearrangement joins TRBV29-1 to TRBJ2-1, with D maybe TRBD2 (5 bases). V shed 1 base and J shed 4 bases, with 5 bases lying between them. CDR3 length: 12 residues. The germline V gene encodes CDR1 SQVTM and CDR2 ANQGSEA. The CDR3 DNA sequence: TGCAGCGTTGAAGGCGGGTACAATGAGCAGTTCTTA. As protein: CSVEGGYNEQFL.

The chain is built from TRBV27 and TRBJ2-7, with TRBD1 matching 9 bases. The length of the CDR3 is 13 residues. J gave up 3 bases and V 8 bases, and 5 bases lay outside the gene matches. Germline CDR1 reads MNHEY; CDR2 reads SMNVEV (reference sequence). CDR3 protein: CASRTGDYYEQYF. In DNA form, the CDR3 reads TGTGCCAGCCGGACAGGGGATTACTACGAGCAGTACTTC.

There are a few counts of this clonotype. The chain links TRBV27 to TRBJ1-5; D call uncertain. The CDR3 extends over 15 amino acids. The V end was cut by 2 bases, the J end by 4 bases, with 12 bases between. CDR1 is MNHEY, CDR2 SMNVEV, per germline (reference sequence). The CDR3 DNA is TGTGCCAGCAGTTTAGAAAGTAGTGGGAATCAGCCCCAGCATTTT. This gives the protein CASSLESSGNQPQHF.

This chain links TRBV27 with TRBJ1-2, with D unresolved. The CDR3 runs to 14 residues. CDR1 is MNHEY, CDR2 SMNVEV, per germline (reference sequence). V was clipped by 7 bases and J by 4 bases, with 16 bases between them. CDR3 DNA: TGTGCCAGCAAGGAAGGGATCGGGGTCTATGGCTACACCTTC. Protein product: CASKEGIGVYGYTF.